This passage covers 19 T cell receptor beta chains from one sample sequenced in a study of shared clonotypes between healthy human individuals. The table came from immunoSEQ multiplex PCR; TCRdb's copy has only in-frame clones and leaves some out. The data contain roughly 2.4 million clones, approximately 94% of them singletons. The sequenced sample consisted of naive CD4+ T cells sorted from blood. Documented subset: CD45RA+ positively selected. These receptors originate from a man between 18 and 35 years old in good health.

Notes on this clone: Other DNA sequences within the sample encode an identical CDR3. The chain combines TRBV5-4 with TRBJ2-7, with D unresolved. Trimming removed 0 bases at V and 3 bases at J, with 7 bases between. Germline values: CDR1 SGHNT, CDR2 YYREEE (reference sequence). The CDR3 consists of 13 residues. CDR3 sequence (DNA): TGTGCCAGCAGCTTGGTTTCCAGCTACGAGCAGTACTTC. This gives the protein CASSLVSSYEQYF.

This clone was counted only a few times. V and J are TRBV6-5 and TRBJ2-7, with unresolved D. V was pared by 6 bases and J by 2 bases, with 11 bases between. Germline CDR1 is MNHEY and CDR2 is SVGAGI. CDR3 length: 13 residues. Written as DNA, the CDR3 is TGTGCCAGCAGAAATGGACGGCCCTACGAGCAGTACTTC. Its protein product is CASRNGRPYEQYF.

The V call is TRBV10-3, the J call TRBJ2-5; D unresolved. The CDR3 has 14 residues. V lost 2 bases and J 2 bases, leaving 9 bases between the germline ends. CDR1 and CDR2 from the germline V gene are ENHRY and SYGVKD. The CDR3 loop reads CAISEVGIQETQYF. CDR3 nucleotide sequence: TGTGCCATCAGTGAGGTTGGAATACAAGAGACCCAGTACTTC.

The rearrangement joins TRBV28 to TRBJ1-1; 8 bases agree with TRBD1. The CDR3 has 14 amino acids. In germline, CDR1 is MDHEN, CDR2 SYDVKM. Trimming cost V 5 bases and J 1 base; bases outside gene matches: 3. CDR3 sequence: CASSIGQGNTEAFF. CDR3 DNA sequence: TGTGCCAGCAGTATAGGACAGGGGAACACTGAAGCTTTCTTT.

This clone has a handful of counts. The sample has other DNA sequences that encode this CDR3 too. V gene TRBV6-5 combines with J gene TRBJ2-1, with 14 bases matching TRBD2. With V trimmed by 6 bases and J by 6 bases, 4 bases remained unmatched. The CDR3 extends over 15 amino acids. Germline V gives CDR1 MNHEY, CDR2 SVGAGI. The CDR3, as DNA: TGTGCCAGCAGCCGTGGGACTAGCGGGAGCAATGAGCAGTTCTTC. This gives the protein CASSRGTSGSNEQFF.

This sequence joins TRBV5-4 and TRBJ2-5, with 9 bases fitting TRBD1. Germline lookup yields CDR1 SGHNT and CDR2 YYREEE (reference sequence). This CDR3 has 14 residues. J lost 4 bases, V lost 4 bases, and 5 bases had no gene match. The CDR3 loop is CASSHRDRVETQYF. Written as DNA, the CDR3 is TGTGCCAGCAGCCACCGGGACAGGGTAGAGACCCAGTACTTC.

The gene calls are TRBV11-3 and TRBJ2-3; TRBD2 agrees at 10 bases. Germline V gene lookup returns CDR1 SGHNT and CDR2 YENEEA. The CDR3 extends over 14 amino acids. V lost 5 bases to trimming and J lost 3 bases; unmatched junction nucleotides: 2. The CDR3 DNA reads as TGTGCCAGCAGCGCTAGCGGGAGAACAGATACGCAGTATTTT. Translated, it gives CASSASGRTDTQYF.

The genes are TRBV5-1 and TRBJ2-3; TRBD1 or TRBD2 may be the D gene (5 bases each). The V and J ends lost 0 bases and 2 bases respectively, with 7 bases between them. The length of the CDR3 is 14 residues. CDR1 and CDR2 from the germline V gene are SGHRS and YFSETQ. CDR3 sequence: CASSLGGDTDTQYF. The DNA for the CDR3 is TGCGCCAGCAGCTTGGGAGGGGACACAGATACGCAGTATTTT.

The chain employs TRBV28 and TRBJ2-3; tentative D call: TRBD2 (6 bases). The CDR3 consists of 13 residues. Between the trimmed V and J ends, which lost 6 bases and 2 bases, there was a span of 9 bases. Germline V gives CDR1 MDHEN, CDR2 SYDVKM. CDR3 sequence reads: CASRGGITDTQYF. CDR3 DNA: TGTGCCAGCAGGGGGGGAATCACAGATACGCAGTATTTT.

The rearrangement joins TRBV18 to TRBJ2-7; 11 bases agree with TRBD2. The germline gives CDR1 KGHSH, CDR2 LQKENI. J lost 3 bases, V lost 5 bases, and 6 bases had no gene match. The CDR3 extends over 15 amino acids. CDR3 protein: CASSATSGGIYEQYF. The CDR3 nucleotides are TGTGCCAGCTCAGCCACTAGCGGGGGCATCTACGAGCAGTACTTC.

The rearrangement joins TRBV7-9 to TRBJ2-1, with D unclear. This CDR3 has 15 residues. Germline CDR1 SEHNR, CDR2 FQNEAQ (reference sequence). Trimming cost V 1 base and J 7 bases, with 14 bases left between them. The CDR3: CASSLGVGKRNEQFF. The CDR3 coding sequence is TGTGCCAGCAGCTTAGGGGTGGGGAAGAGGAATGAGCAGTTCTTC. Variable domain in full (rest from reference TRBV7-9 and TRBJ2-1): DTGVSQNPRHKITKRGQNVTFRCDPISEHNRLYWYRQTLGQGPEFLTYFQNEAQLEKSRLLSDRFSAERPKGSFSTLEIQRTEQGDSAMYLCASSLGVGKRNEQFFGPGTRLTVL.

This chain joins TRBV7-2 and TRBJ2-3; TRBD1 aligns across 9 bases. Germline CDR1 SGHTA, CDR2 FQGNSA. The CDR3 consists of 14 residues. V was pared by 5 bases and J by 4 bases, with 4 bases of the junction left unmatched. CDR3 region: CASSRDRVADTQYF. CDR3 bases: TGTGCCAGCAGCCGGGACAGGGTGGCAGATACGCAGTATTTT. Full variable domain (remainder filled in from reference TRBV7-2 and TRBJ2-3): GAGVSQSPSNKVTEKGKDVELRCDPISGHTALYWYRQSLGQGLEFLIYFQGNSAPDKSGLPSDRFSAERTGGSVSTLTIQRTQQEDSAVYLCASSRDRVADTQYFGPGTRLTVL.

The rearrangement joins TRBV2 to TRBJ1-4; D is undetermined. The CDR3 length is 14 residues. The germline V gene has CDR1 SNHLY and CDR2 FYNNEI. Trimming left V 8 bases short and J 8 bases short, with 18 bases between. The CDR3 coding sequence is TGTGCCAGCCGACCCGGGTACCAACGAGAAAAACTGTTTTTT. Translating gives CASRPGYQREKLFF.

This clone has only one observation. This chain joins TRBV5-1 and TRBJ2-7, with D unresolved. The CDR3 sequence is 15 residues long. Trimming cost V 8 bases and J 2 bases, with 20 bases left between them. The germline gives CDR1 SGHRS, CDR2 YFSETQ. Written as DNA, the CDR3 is TGCGCCAGTTCCCGAGATAGTTCAGGCCCCTACGAGCAGTACTTC. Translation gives CASSRDSSGPYEQYF.

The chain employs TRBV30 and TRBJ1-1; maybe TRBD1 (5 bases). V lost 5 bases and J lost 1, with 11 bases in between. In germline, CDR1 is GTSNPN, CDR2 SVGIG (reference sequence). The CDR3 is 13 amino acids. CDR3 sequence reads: CAWEGQSNTEAFF. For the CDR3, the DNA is TGTGCCTGGGAGGGGCAGTCGAACACTGAAGCTTTCTTT.

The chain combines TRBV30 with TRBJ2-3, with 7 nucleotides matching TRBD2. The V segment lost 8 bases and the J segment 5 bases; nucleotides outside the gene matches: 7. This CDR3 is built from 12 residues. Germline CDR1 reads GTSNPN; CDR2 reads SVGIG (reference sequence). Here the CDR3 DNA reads TGTGCCGGTGAAATAGCGGGAGATACGCAGTATTTT. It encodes CAGEIAGDTQYF.

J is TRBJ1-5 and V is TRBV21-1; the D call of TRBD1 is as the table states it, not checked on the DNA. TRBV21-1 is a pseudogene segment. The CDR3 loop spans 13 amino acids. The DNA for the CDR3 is TGTGCCAGCAGGATGGACAGGGCCCAGCCCCAGCATTTT. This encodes CASRMDRAQPQHF.

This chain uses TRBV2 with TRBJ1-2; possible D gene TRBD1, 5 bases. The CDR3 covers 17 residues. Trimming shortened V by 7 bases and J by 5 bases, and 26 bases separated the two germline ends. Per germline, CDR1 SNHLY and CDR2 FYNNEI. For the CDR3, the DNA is TGTGCCAGCACAATCCTTGAGGCCTCGGGACGGACATATGGCTACACCTTC. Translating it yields CASTILEASGRTYGYTF.

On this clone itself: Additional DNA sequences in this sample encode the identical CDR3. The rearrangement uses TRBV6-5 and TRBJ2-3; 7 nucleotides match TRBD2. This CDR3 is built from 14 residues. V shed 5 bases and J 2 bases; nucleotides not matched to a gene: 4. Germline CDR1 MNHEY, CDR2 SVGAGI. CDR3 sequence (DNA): TGTGCCAGCAGTCCTAGCGGTAACACAGATACGCAGTATTTT. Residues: CASSPSGNTDTQYF.